Listed here is a single T cell receptor beta chain. Its antigen is as yet unknown. Both TCR beta VDJ combination and CDR3 sequence profiling were carried out. Genomic DNA was the template for this profiling. TCRdb processed the reads anew with MiXCR; each CDR3 protein has one entry. The repertoire holds a few hundred thousand distinct CDR3 sequences, 61% seen once, with less than 30% in the top ten. After removal of 4 bases from V and 11 bases from J, the junction contained 14 bases not matched to a gene. This CDR3 is built from 15 residues. Germline CDR1 reads SGHVT; CDR2 reads SQSDAQ. This record comes from a study of CD8+CD57+ T cells in acquired aplastic anemia. Study at large: DNA recovered from sorted CD4+ and CD8+ cells had a mean of approximately 3.4 ug.

Study observations and caveats: Comparison of patients with controls identified roughly 30 shared CD8+ CDR3 sequences.

The TCR comes from a human donor in good health. Sequenced: sorted CD4+, CD8+, or CD8+CD57+ T cells (not recorded which) from PBMCs. The chain recombines TRBV7-4 with TRBJ2-3; 8 bases align to TRBD2. The CDR3 here is CASSSLGLEANEQYF. The CDR3 coding sequence is TGTGCCAGCAGCTCTCTGGGACTAGAGGCGAATGAGCAGTATTTT. The whole variable domain, filled in from reference TRBV7-4 and TRBJ2-3, reads GAGVSQSPRYKVAKRGRDVALRCDSISGHVTLYWYRQTLGQGSEVLTYSQSDAQRDKSGRPSGRFSAERPERSVSTLKIQRTEQGDSAVYLCASSSLGLEANEQYFGPGTRLTVL.